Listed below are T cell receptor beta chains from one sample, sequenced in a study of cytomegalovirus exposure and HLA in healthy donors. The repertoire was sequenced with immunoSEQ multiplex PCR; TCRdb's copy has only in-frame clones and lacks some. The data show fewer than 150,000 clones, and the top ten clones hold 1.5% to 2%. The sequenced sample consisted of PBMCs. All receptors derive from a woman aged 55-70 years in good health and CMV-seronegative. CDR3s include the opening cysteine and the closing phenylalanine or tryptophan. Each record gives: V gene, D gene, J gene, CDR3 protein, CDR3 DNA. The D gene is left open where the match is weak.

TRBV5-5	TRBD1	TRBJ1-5	CASSFTGGDNQPQHF	TGTGCCAGCAGCTTTACAGGGGGCGACAATCAGCCCCAGCATTTT
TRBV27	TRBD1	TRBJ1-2	CASGRDRTFIGYGYTF	TGTGCCAGCGGAAGGGACAGGACCTTTATAGGCTATGGCTACACCTTC
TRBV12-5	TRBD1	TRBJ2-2	CASGTGGIGTGELFF	TGTGCTAGTGGAACAGGGGGAATAGGAACCGGGGAGCTGTTTTTT
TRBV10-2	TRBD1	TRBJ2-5	CASSTGGSETQYF	TGCGCCAGCAGTACAGGGGGCAGTGAGACCCAGTACTTC
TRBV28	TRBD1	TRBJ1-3	CASSFWTGRSKNDGNTIYF	TGTGCCAGCAGTTTCTGGACAGGGCGGTCAAAAAATGATGGAAACACCATATATTTT
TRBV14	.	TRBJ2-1	CASSQLGVSSYNEQFF	TGTGCCAGCAGCCAGCTTGGAGTTAGCTCCTACAATGAGCAGTTCTTC
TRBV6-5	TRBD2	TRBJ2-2	CASSPGRWNTGELFF	TGTGCCAGCAGCCCCGGGAGGTGGAACACCGGGGAGCTGTTTTTT
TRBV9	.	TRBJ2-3	CASSVGGGTSTDTQYF	TGTGCCAGCAGCGTAGGAGGCGGCACTAGCACAGATACGCAGTATTTT
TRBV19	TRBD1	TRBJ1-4	CASSIDRGGEKLFF	TGTGCCAGTAGTATCGACAGGGGGGGGGAAAAACTGTTTTTT
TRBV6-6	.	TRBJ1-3	CASSRGLVDTIYF	TGTGCCAGCAGTCGGGGACTAGTAGACACCATATATTTT
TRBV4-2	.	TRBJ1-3	CASSQDRAGGSGSNTIYF	TGTGCCAGCAGCCAAGATCGGGCGGGGGGAAGCGGATCAAACACCATATATTTT
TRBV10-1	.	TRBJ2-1	CASSGQSSYNEQFF	TGCGCCAGCAGTGGACAGAGCTCCTACAATGAGCAGTTCTTC
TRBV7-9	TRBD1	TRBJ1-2	CAGTGANYGYTF	TGTGCCGGTACAGGGGCGAACTATGGCTACACCTTC
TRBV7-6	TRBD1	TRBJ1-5	CASSYRGQPQHF	TGTGCCAGCAGCTACAGGGGTCAGCCCCAGCATTTT
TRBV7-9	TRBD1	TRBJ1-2	CASSAGTGTPYGYTF	TGTGCCAGCAGCGCCGGGACAGGGACGCCCTATGGCTACACCTTC
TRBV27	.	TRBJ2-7	CASSLAQTYEQYF	TGTGCCAGCAGTTTAGCCCAGACCTACGAGCAGTACTTC
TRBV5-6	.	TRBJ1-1	CASSRLGRNTEAFF	TGTGCCAGCAGCCGTCTTGGTAGGAACACTGAAGCTTTCTTT
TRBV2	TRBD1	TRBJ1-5	CASSGDSSNQPQHF	TGTGCCAGCAGTGGGGACAGTTCCAATCAGCCCCAGCATTTT
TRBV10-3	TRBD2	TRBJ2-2	CAISFSSGANTGELFF	TGTGCCATCAGTTTCTCTAGCGGGGCGAACACCGGGGAGCTGTTTTTT
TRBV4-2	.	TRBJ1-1	CASSQDTRSTEAFF	TGTGCCAGCAGCCAAGATACTCGTAGCACTGAAGCTTTCTTT
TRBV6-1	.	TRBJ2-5	CASSEQADQETQYF	TGTGCCAGCAGTGAACAAGCGGATCAAGAGACCCAGTACTTC
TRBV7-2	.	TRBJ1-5	CASSLGPGMNQPQHF	TGTGCCAGCAGCTTAGGGCCAGGAATGAATCAGCCCCAGCATTTT
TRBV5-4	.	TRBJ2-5	CASSLPTWQGPGTQYF	TGTGCCAGCAGCTTACCCACTTGGCAGGGGCCAGGGACCCAGTACTTC
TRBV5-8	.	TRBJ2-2	CASNLVPGELFF	TGTGCCAGCAATCTAGTCCCCGGGGAGCTGTTTTTT
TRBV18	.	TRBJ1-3	CASSPRGDSNSGNTIYF	TGTGCCAGCTCACCAAGGGGCGACAGCAACTCTGGAAACACCATATATTTT
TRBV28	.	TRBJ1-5	CASSFGRLGNQPQHF	TGTGCCAGCAGTTTCGGTCGATTGGGCAATCAGCCCCAGCATTTT